The TCR beta chain under discussion was sequenced for a study of CD8 T cells in ankylosing spondylitis. Whole-study results and caveats: Matched ankylosing spondylitis synovial fluid reportedly contained a significantly enriched population of disease-linked clones. Earlier literature documents some of the motif variants in reactive arthritis synovial fluid and blood. As for the disease-linked clones, they showed a CD8+ phenotype and occurred at relatively low frequencies in peripheral blood. Seemingly characteristic of ankylosing spondylitis blood was a TCR beta motif consisting of several highly homologous variants.

Trimming left V 2 bases short and J 1 base short, with 8 bases between. CDR1 is DFQATT, CDR2 SNEGSKA, per germline (reference sequence). CDR3 size: 13 residues. About this clonotype: Its antigen is unidentified.

Making use of molecular barcodes, quantitative 5'-RACE generated TCR beta libraries. TCRdb used MiXCR to reprocess the 5' RACE reads, holding one entry per CDR3 protein. The sample lists some 800,000 distinct CDR3 sequences, roughly 10% seen once, with roughly 0.51% in the top ten. The sequence was collected from a male donor with ankylosing spondylitis. The sequencing sample was made of blood, either unsorted or a sorted T cell fraction (not recorded which). The V and J genes are TRBV20-1 and TRBJ1-1, with D perhaps TRBD1 (5 bases). CDR3 sequence: CSARQGRNTEAFF. CDR3 DNA: TGCAGTGCTAGACAGGGAAGGAACACTGAAGCTTTCTTT.